A single sample is the source of the 30 T cell receptor beta chains below, sequenced in a study of blood T cells in healthy people across ages. For the second PCR, which ran for about 7 to 11 cycles, a sample-barcoded 5' primer and a J-beta primer mix were used. TCRdb fed the 5' RACE reads into MiXCR, producing one record per CDR3 protein. The sample contains approximately 820,000 distinct CDR3 sequences, under 45% of which appear only once. Sequenced input: blood. The receptor set was obtained from a man in his fifties or sixties in good health.

CDR3 sequence reads: CASSLTTLGRGQSGYTF. CDR3 DNA: TGTGCCAGCAGCTTAACGACGCTCGGCAGGGGGCAGAGTGGCTACACCTTC. The chain combines TRBV7-2 with TRBJ1-2; TRBD1 agrees at 8 bases. CDR1 and CDR2 (germline): SGHTA, FQGNSA. Trimming cost V 2 bases and J 7 bases; bases outside gene matches: 15. CDR3 length: 17 amino acids.

Points on this clonotype: A read error may produce the germline difference seen at one junction end. The chain recombines TRBV28 with TRBJ2-3; TRBD2 aligns across 14 bases. The CDR3 loop spans 18 amino acids. Per germline, CDR1 MDHEN and CDR2 SYDVKM. The CDR3 DNA follows: TGTGCCAGCAGTCTGACTAGCGGGGGGGCCTCGAGTTCAGATACTCAGTATTTT. It is translated as CASSLTSGGASSSDTQYF.

This chain uses TRBV5-1 with TRBJ2-6; 11 bases fit TRBD1. V shed 0 bases, J shed 3 bases, and the junction held 8 bases outside the gene matches. This CDR3 is 19 amino acids long. Germline CDR1 SGHRS, CDR2 YFSETQ. This CDR3 reads CASSLVRTGGAFGANVLTF. CDR3 sequence (DNA): TGCGCCAGCAGCTTGGTCCGGACAGGGGGCGCTTTTGGGGCCAACGTCCTGACTTTC.

This rearrangement joins TRBV27 to TRBJ2-1; 7 bases line up with TRBD2. Trimming at V came to 5 bases and at J to 0 bases, leaving 10 bases not matched to a gene. Germline lookup yields CDR1 MNHEY and CDR2 SMNVEV (reference sequence). This CDR3 is built from 17 residues. CDR3 coding DNA: TGTGCCAGCAGTCCGGGCGGGGGAGGGAGCTCCTACAATGAGCAGTTCTTC. It yields the protein CASSPGGGGSSYNEQFF.

Concerning this clonotype itself: The junction shows a germline mismatch at one end, possibly a read error. V gene TRBV6-2 or TRBV6-3 combines with J gene TRBJ2-5, with 10 bases matching TRBD1. The J call may be faulty, since TRBJ2-7 better matches the DNA end. The CDR3 is made up of 15 amino acids. Germline V gene data show CDR1 as MNHEY and CDR2 as SVGEGT. CDR3 sequence reads: CAGSRRGTGAHEQYF. Here the CDR3 DNA reads TGTGCCGGCAGTCGCCGCGGGACAGGGGCCCACGAGCAGTACTTC.

This clonotype has just one count. The J gene is TRBJ1-2, the V gene TRBV12-3 or TRBV12-4, with D possibly TRBD1 on 5 matching bases. Trimming took off 1 base at V and 2 bases at J, with 8 bases between the two ends. This CDR3 region has 14 residues. For the CDR3, the DNA is TGTGCCAGCAGTTTAGGGGGGATGAACTATGGCTACACCTTC. This translates into CASSLGGMNYGYTF.

V usage is TRBV27 and J usage is TRBJ2-1; the D is unclear. V lost 2 bases and J lost 4, with 12 bases in between. The CDR3 length is 15 residues. Germline V CDR1 and CDR2: MNHEY, SMNVEV (reference sequence). In nucleotides, the CDR3 is TGTGCCAGCAGTTTACTAACAGATCATTACAATGAGCAGTTCTTC. It encodes CASSLLTDHYNEQFF.

The chain combines TRBV9 with TRBJ2-3, with D unresolved. In germline, CDR1 is SGDLS, CDR2 YYNGEE. Trimming took 2 bases from V and 0 from J, leaving 1 base between them. This CDR3 has 12 residues. The CDR3 spells CASSVSTDTQYF. As DNA, the CDR3 is TGTGCCAGCAGCGTTAGCACAGATACGCAGTATTTT.

This clonotype has more than one count but fewer than ten. The chain is built from TRBV20-1 and TRBJ2-3; 10 bases are shared with TRBD1. V shed 5 bases, J shed 5 bases, and the junction held 10 bases outside the gene matches. CDR1 is DFQATT, CDR2 SNEGSKA, per germline (reference sequence). The CDR3 extends over 15 amino acids. The CDR3 DNA reads TGCAGTGCTTTTCTCCGGGACAGGGGTGTAGATACGCAGTATTTT. Amino acids: CSAFLRDRGVDTQYF.

This clonotype was recorded at least ten times. The chain carries TRBV28 and TRBJ2-7; TRBD1 aligns across 7 bases. Germline trimming cut 4 bases from V and 3 bases from J; bases unmatched to any gene: 12. The length of the CDR3 is 16 residues. The germline gives CDR1 MDHEN, CDR2 SYDVKM. Written as DNA, the CDR3 is TGTGCCAGCAGTTCCCCAAATGACAGGGCTTACTACGAGCAGTACTTC. The encoded protein is CASSSPNDRAYYEQYF.

This clonotype has more than one count but fewer than ten. The chain carries TRBV5-1 and TRBJ2-1; 9 bases match TRBD2. The germline V gene encodes CDR1 SGHRS and CDR2 YFSETQ. CDR3 size: 16 residues. Trimming took 6 bases from V and 0 from J; bases not matched to a gene: 7. CDR3 nucleotides: TGCGCCAGCAATAGCGGGGGCCCCAGCTCCTACAATGAGCAGTTCTTC. Translating gives CASNSGGPSSYNEQFF.

The J gene is TRBJ2-5, the V gene TRBV5-6, with TRBD1 identical over 7 bases. Germline loops: CDR1 SGHDT, CDR2 YYEEEE. The CDR3 length is 16 residues. V was pared by 0 bases and J by 3 bases, with 8 bases of the junction left unmatched. The CDR3: CASSLERDRFEETQYF. The CDR3 DNA reads as TGTGCCAGCAGCTTGGAGAGGGACAGATTTGAAGAGACCCAGTACTTC.

The V and J genes are TRBV6-5 and TRBJ2-5, with D hard to call. The CDR3 extends over 11 amino acids. The germline gives CDR1 MNHEY, CDR2 SVGAGI. V was clipped by 2 bases and J by 11 bases, with 9 bases between them. This chain's CDR3 is CASSYMNEQYF. CDR3 nucleotide sequence: TGTGCCAGCAGTTACATGAATGAGCAGTACTTC.

This chain joins TRBV5-4 and TRBJ2-3, with 9 bases lining up with TRBD2. CDR1 is SGHNT, CDR2 YYREEE, per germline (reference sequence). J gave up 2 bases and V 3 bases, and 7 bases lay outside the gene matches. The CDR3 totals 16 residues. CDR3 protein: CASSSPSGDPTDTQYF. For the CDR3, the DNA is TGTGCCAGCAGCTCTCCTAGCGGGGATCCCACAGATACGCAGTATTTT.

This clonotype has a handful of counts. The chain links TRBV10-3 to TRBJ2-7; D call uncertain. Deletions cut 8 bases from V and 0 bases from J, with 14 bases between. CDR1 is ENHRY and CDR2 is SYGVKD in the germline V gene. This CDR3 has 14 amino acids. The CDR3 DNA sequence: TGTGCCATCTCGCTGGGCTCTTACTCCTACGAGCAGTACTTC. Its protein is CAISLGSYSYEQYF.

The chain has TRBV18 and TRBJ1-2, with D uncertain. CDR1 and CDR2 (germline): KGHSH, LQKENI. With 0 bases removed from V and 4 bases from J, the gap between germline ends came to 12 bases. This CDR3 region has 15 residues. The CDR3 spells CASSPPEVTSYGYTF. The CDR3 coding sequence is TGTGCCAGCTCACCACCGGAGGTCACCAGCTATGGCTACACCTTC.

In its sample, this clonotype was seen a few times. CDR3 nucleotide sequence: TGCGCCAGCAGCCAACCCGGGGACCGAGGGAATTCACCCCTCCACTTT. This gives the protein CASSQPGDRGNSPLHF. The chain couples TRBV4-1 to TRBJ1-6; perhaps TRBD1 as D (5 bases). CDR1 MGHRA and CDR2 YSYEKL come from the germline V gene. The V and J ends lost 2 bases and 7 bases respectively, with 15 bases between them. This CDR3 spans 16 amino acids.

This chain connects TRBV6-1 to TRBJ1-2; tentatively, D is TRBD1 (6 bases). CDR3 length: 16 residues. Between the trimmed V and J ends, which lost 4 bases and 3 bases, there was a span of 18 bases. Germline V gene lookup returns CDR1 MNHNS and CDR2 SASEGT. DNA of the CDR3: TGTGCCAGCAGTGGAAACAGGGTAGAGCGCTACTATGGCTACACCTTC. Protein sequence: CASSGNRVERYYGYTF.

In the case of this clonotype: The CDR3 does not end in the conserved phenylalanine or tryptophan, so this is likely a read error. This chain connects TRBV12-3 or TRBV12-4 to TRBJ2-1; TRBD2 matches at 8 bases. The CDR3 is 14 residues long. The ends lost 1 base at V and 4 bases at J; junction bases unmatched: 0. The DNA for the CDR3 is TGTGCCAGCAGTTTAGTAGCGGGGTACAATGAGCAGTTCGTC. It specifies CASSLVAGYNEQFV.

Only a few counts were recorded for this clonotype. The chain links TRBV29-1 to TRBJ1-2; D unresolved. The ends were cut back, 1 base at V and 5 bases at J, with 8 bases in the middle. This CDR3 has 12 residues. Germline lookup yields CDR1 SQVTM and CDR2 ANQGSEA. The chain's CDR3 is CSVEGQKYGYTF. The CDR3 region has the DNA TGCAGCGTTGAAGGGCAGAAGTATGGCTACACCTTC.

The V gene is TRBV12-3 or TRBV12-4, the J gene TRBJ2-1, with a weak D call TRBD1 (5 bases). V was trimmed by 1 base and J by 7 bases, leaving 14 bases between them. This CDR3 has 15 residues. The CDR3 sequence: CASSLEGTPGNEQFF. The CDR3 DNA reads TGTGCCAGCAGTTTAGAGGGAACCCCAGGGAATGAGCAGTTCTTC.

V gene TRBV5-4 combines with J gene TRBJ2-4; TRBD1 aligns across 10 bases. Losses at the gene ends were 2 bases for V and 13 bases for J; bases not matched to a gene: 9. CDR3 size: 14 residues. The germline V gene has CDR1 SGHNT and CDR2 YYREEE (reference sequence). The CDR3 region has the DNA TGTGCCAGCAGCTTTGCGGGACAGGGGAGGGAGCAGTACTTC. This sequence encodes CASSFAGQGREQYF.

The chain joins TRBV3-1 to TRBJ2-3, with 7 bases matching TRBD2. The germline V gene encodes CDR1 LGHDT and CDR2 YNNKEL (reference sequence). This CDR3 is 15 amino acids long. V lost 0 bases to trimming and J lost 6 bases; unmatched junction nucleotides: 6. The DNA for the CDR3 is TGTGCCAGCAGCCAAGATGGGCGGGGAGGGGATACGCAGTATTTT. It codes for CASSQDGRGGDTQYF.

The chain joins TRBV6-6 to TRBJ2-7, with TRBD2 identical over 8 bases. CDR1 MNHNY and CDR2 SVGAGI come from the germline V gene (reference sequence). The CDR3 is 15 residues long. V lost 6 bases and J lost 1; bases outside the gene matches: 8. This CDR3 reads CASSRSGEKSYEQYF. The CDR3 DNA sequence: TGTGCCAGCAGCCGTAGCGGGGAGAAATCCTACGAGCAGTACTTC.

This clonotype was observed a few times. The chain couples TRBV6-5 to TRBJ2-7; TRBD1 is a possible D gene (5 bases). The CDR3 totals 16 residues. Germline assignment: CDR1 MNHEY and CDR2 SVGAGI. Trimming removed 4 bases at V and 2 bases at J, with 18 bases between. CDR3 coding DNA: TGTGCCAGCAGTTTAACCGAGACAGTCTTGACCTACGAGCAGTACTTC. This encodes CASSLTETVLTYEQYF.

The V gene is TRBV5-1, the J gene TRBJ1-2, with a possible D match to TRBD1 (5 bases). Germline CDR1 SGHRS, CDR2 YFSETQ. The ends were cut back, 4 bases at V and 2 bases at J, with 15 bases in the middle. The CDR3 consists of 15 residues. The CDR3 spells CASSPGDRGNYGYTF. As DNA, the CDR3 is TGCGCCAGCAGCCCCGGGGACCGAGGGAACTATGGCTACACCTTC.

This clonotype was seen only a few times. The chain is built from TRBV6-5 and TRBJ1-4, with 7 bases matching TRBD1. The junction had 8 bases not matched to a gene; V was cut back by 6 bases and J by 7 bases. CDR1 and CDR2 (germline): MNHEY, SVGAGI. The CDR3 runs 14 residues. The CDR3 DNA sequence: TGTGCCAGCAGCCGTTCGACAGGGAGTGAAAAACTGTTTTTT. Translation gives CASSRSTGSEKLFF.

This clonotype was counted at least ten times. The chain is built from TRBV7-2 and TRBJ1-2; 7 bases fit TRBD1. J was trimmed by 8 bases and V by 2 bases; bases with no gene match: 11. The CDR3 is 15 residues long. Germline V gives CDR1 SGHTA, CDR2 FQGNSA. CDR3 sequence: CASSLKVTGAGGYTF. DNA for the CDR3: TGTGCCAGCAGCTTAAAGGTCACAGGGGCGGGGGGCTACACCTTC.

This sequence joins TRBV5-1 and TRBJ2-3; 10 nucleotides match TRBD2. Losses at the gene ends were 4 bases for V and 10 bases for J; bases not matched to a gene: 21. The CDR3 runs to 18 residues. Germline V CDR1 and CDR2: SGHRS, YFSETQ. The DNA for the CDR3 is TGCGCCAGCAGCCCCCGGCTTACGGGCTCTAGCGGGGGACCAGCGCAGTATTTT. Encoded protein: CASSPRLTGSSGGPAQYF. Full variable domain (outside the CDR3, taken from reference TRBV5-1 and TRBJ2-3): KAGVTQTPRYLIKTRGQQVTLSCSPISGHRSVSWYQQTPGQGLQFLFEYFSETQRNKGNFPGRFSGRQFSNSRSEMNVSTLELGDSALYLCASSPRLTGSSGGPAQYFGPGTRLTVL.

The rearrangement links TRBV4-3 to TRBJ2-3; D uncertain. Between the trimmed V and J ends, which lost 0 bases and 6 bases, there was a span of 16 bases. This CDR3 spans 16 amino acids. Germline V CDR1 and CDR2: LGHNA, YSLEER. CDR3 in DNA: TGCGCCAGCAGCCAAGATCGTGTCAGGACCACGGATACGCAGTATTTT. Translation gives CASSQDRVRTTDTQYF.